The 20 T cell receptor beta chains in this list originate from one sample, sequenced in a study of T cell clonotyping in hematopoietic cell transplantation. Repertoires were generated with immunoSEQ multiplex PCR, while TCRdb's copy carries only in-frame clones and drops some. The table shows more than 10,000 clones, with roughly four fifths occurring only once. The sample was PBMCs, taken 100 days after allogeneic stem cell transplant. The receptors originated from a female patient aged 40-50 years who had an allogeneic stem cell transplant from a related donor, so T cells may come from the graft donor. Some clones in this sample may be carry-over from other donors' samples.

This rearrangement joins TRBV7-2 to TRBJ2-3; no reliable D call. The ends were cut back, 4 bases at V and 6 bases at J, with 11 bases in the middle. The CDR3 has 13 amino acids. Germline CDR1 and CDR2: SGHTA and FQGNSA. This CDR3 reads CASSSQDPDTQYF. In DNA form, the CDR3 reads TGTGCCAGCAGCTCACAAGATCCGGATACGCAGTATTTT.

The chain employs TRBV6-5 and TRBJ2-1; D is uncertain. The CDR3 length is 13 residues. Germline CDR1 reads MNHEY; CDR2 reads SVGAGI. Deletions cut 0 bases from V and 6 bases from J, with 6 bases between. The CDR3 loop is CASSYSGFNEQFF. The DNA of the CDR3 is TGTGCCAGCAGTTACTCAGGATTCAATGAGCAGTTCTTC.

V gene TRBV11-2 combines with J gene TRBJ2-2; tentatively, D is TRBD1 or TRBD2 (6 bases each). The V and J ends lost 5 bases and 2 bases respectively, with 12 bases between them. The CDR3 runs to 15 residues. Germline V gene lookup returns CDR1 SGHAT and CDR2 FQNNGV. The CDR3 coding sequence is TGTGCCAGCAGCCGCGGGACAATTAACACCGGGGAGCTGTTTTTT. Its protein is CASSRGTINTGELFF.

The DNA of the CDR3 is TGCGCCAGCAGCGAAGCGCATCGGAGCTCCTACAATGAGCAGTTCTTC. It encodes CASSEAHRSSYNEQFF. The V and J genes are TRBV5-1 and TRBJ2-1; the D is unclear. There are 16 residues in the CDR3. The V and J ends lost 4 bases and 0 bases respectively, with 14 bases between them. Germline assignment: CDR1 SGHRS and CDR2 YFSETQ.

The rearrangement links TRBV10-1 to TRBJ1-1; TRBD1 matches 8 bases. The V gene's germline CDR1 is WNHNN and CDR2 SYGVQD (reference sequence). After removal of 2 bases from V and 0 bases from J, the junction contained 8 bases not matched to a gene. This CDR3 is 17 amino acids long. The CDR3 loop is CASSERSLTGVNTEAFF. In DNA, the CDR3 is TGCGCCAGCAGTGAGAGAAGCCTGACAGGGGTGAACACTGAAGCTTTCTTT.

The chain couples TRBV30 to TRBJ1-2, with unresolved D. Per the germline V gene, CDR1 is GTSNPN and CDR2 is SVGIG (reference sequence). CDR3 size: 15 residues. V lost 2 bases and J lost 1, with 14 bases in between. The CDR3 sequence: CAWSWRGNFNYGYTF. The CDR3 nucleotides are TGTGCCTGGAGTTGGCGGGGAAACTTTAACTATGGCTACACCTTC.

The gene calls are TRBV14 and TRBJ1-3; D may be TRBD1 (6 bases). The V end lost 0 bases, the J end lost 5 bases, and 11 bases lay between the germline ends. CDR1 is SGHDN, CDR2 FVKESK, per germline. The CDR3 has 15 residues. CDR3 DNA sequence: TGTGCCAGCAGCCAAGATTACAGGGCCAGAAACACCATATATTTT. Its protein is CASSQDYRARNTIYF.

V is TRBV19 and J is TRBJ2-2, with a possible D match to TRBD2 (7 bases). V lost 11 bases and J 6 bases, leaving 16 bases between the germline ends. The CDR3 contains 13 residues. Germline lookup yields CDR1 LNHDA and CDR2 SQIVND (reference sequence). Here the CDR3 DNA reads TGTGCCCGCCGGGGGGCCGACGCCGGGGAGCTGTTTTTT. It encodes CARRGADAGELFF.

The chain couples TRBV28 to TRBJ1-2; 10 nucleotides align to TRBD1. CDR1 and CDR2 from the germline V gene are MDHEN and SYDVKM. V dropped 4 bases and J dropped 7; count of bases not matched to a gene: 3. The length of the CDR3 is 13 residues. The CDR3 is CASSSDRGSGYTF. For the CDR3, the DNA is TGTGCCAGCAGTTCGGACAGGGGGTCTGGCTACACCTTC.

This chain joins TRBV5-6 and TRBJ2-3, with 10 bases lining up with TRBD2. CDR3 length: 17 amino acids. V was pared by 0 bases and J by 5 bases, with 9 bases of the junction left unmatched. Germline CDR1 is SGHDT and CDR2 is YYEEEE. CDR3 residues: CASSLVQASGGGDTQYF. CDR3 sequence (DNA): TGTGCCAGCAGCTTGGTACAGGCTAGCGGGGGAGGAGATACGCAGTATTTT.

This sequence joins TRBV7-2 and TRBJ1-2; D call uncertain. The CDR3 spans 16 residues. With 5 bases removed from V and 2 bases from J, the gap between germline ends came to 18 bases. CDR1 is SGHTA and CDR2 is FQGNSA in the germline V gene. In DNA form, the CDR3 reads TGTGCCAGCAGCACCGGAGAGGCGACACCAAACTATGGCTACACCTTC. It yields the protein CASSTGEATPNYGYTF.

The V gene is TRBV5-1, the J gene TRBJ1-2; D gene unclear. Germline V gene lookup returns CDR1 SGHRS and CDR2 YFSETQ. Between the trimmed V and J ends, which lost 5 bases and 2 bases, there was a span of 10 bases. This CDR3 has 13 amino acids. The CDR3 DNA reads as TGCGCCAGCAGTCGTGACACGAACTATGGCTACACCTTC. Translated: CASSRDTNYGYTF.

About this clone itself: Other DNA sequences in the sample encode the same CDR3. V gene TRBV4-2 combines with J gene TRBJ1-5; no firm D call. V gave up 0 bases and J gave up 4 bases, with 10 bases separating them. Germline V gene sequence: CDR1 LGHNA, CDR2 YNFKEQ. This CDR3 has 15 amino acids. The CDR3 bases are TGTGCCAGCAGCCAAGAATTTCGGGGAAATCAGCCCCAGCATTTT. Its protein product is CASSQEFRGNQPQHF.

The rearrangement joins TRBV29-1 to TRBJ2-7, with a weak D call TRBD1 (6 bases). The germline V and J ends were trimmed by 6 bases and 2 bases, with 20 bases remaining between them. CDR1 is SQVTM and CDR2 is ANQGSEA in the germline V gene. The length of the CDR3 is 15 residues. CDR3 loop: CSVLVWGRTAYEQYF. DNA of the CDR3: TGCAGCGTCCTAGTTTGGGGGCGTACAGCCTACGAGCAGTACTTC.

This sequence joins TRBV28 and TRBJ1-5, with TRBD1 identical over 8 bases. The CDR3 spans 14 residues. The J segment lost 2 bases and the V segment lost 6 bases, leaving 3 bases of the junction unmatched. Germline assignment: CDR1 MDHEN and CDR2 SYDVKM. CDR3 region: CASRGQVGNQPQHF. The DNA of the CDR3 is TGTGCCAGCAGGGGACAGGTCGGCAATCAGCCCCAGCATTTT. The whole variable domain, remainder taken from reference TRBV28 and TRBJ1-5, is DVKVTQSSRYLVKRTGEKVFLECVQDMDHENMFWYRQDPGLGLRLIYFSYDVKMKEKGDIPEGYSVSREKKERFSLILESASTNQTSMYLCASRGQVGNQPQHFGDGTRLSIL.

The V and J genes are TRBV29-1 and TRBJ2-3; 9 bases match TRBD1. Germline CDR1 reads SQVTM; CDR2 reads ANQGSEA. Losses at the gene ends were 8 bases for V and 2 bases for J; bases not matched to a gene: 8. CDR3 size: 14 residues. In DNA form, the CDR3 reads TGCAGCATCGAGGGACAGGGATACACAGATACGCAGTATTTT. Translated, it gives CSIEGQGYTDTQYF.

The genes are TRBV30 and TRBJ2-7, with D possibly TRBD1 on 5 matching bases. This CDR3 comprises 11 residues. Deletions cut 3 bases from V and 7 bases from J, with 10 bases between. The germline CDR1 and CDR2 sequences are GTSNPN and SVGIG (reference sequence). The chain's CDR3 is CAWSIRQEQYF. In nucleotides, the CDR3 is TGTGCCTGGAGCATAAGACAGGAGCAGTACTTC.

The V call is TRBV2, the J call TRBJ1-5, with D possibly matching TRBD1 (6 bases). Germline-derived CDR1 and CDR2 are SNHLY and FYNNEI. The ends were cut back, 5 bases at V and 4 bases at J, with 12 bases in the middle. The CDR3 has 14 residues. CDR3 amino acids: CASSPWTVNQPQHF. CDR3 coding DNA: TGTGCCAGCAGTCCCTGGACAGTTAATCAGCCCCAGCATTTT.

V gene TRBV4-1 combines with J gene TRBJ2-3; unclear D gene. The CDR3 runs 15 residues. Trimming pared 6 bases from V and 2 bases from J, leaving 15 bases between. Germline V gene sequence: CDR1 MGHRA, CDR2 YSYEKL. CDR3 sequence (DNA): TGCGCCAGCAGAGACTTTGGGTCCCACACAGATACGCAGTATTTT. It yields the protein CASRDFGSHTDTQYF.

The rearrangement uses TRBV30 and TRBJ1-1; weak D call: TRBD1 (6 bases). V gave up 4 bases and J gave up 5 bases, with 14 bases separating them. This CDR3 spans 13 amino acids. Looked up from germline, CDR1 is GTSNPN and CDR2 is SVGIG (reference sequence). DNA of the CDR3: TGTGCCTGGAATCTAGGGGGACTGACTGAAGCTTTCTTT. This sequence encodes CAWNLGGLTEAFF. Full variable domain (missing parts from reference TRBV30 and TRBJ1-1): SQTIHQWPATLVQPVGSPLSLECTVEGTSNPNLYWYRQAAGRGLQLLFYSVGIGQISSEVPQNLSASRPQDRQFILSSKKLLLSDSGFYLCAWNLGGLTEAFFGQGTRLTVV.